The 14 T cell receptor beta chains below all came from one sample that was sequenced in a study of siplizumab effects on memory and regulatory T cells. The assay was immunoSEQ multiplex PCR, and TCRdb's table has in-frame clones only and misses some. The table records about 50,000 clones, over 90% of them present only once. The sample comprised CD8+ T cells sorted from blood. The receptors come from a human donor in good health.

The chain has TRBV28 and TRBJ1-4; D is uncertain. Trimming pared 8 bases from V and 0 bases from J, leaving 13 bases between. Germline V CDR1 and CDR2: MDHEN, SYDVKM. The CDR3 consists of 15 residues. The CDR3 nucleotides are TGTGCCAGCCGCATGGGATTTGCAACTAATGAAAAACTGTTTTTT. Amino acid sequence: CASRMGFATNEKLFF.

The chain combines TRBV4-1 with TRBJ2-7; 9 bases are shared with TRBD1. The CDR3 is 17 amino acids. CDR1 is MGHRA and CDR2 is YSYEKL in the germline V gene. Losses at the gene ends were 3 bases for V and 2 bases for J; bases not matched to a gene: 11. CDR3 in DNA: TGCGCCAGCAGCCAGGGGTGGGACAGGGCTTTACCCTACGAGCAGTACTTC. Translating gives CASSQGWDRALPYEQYF.

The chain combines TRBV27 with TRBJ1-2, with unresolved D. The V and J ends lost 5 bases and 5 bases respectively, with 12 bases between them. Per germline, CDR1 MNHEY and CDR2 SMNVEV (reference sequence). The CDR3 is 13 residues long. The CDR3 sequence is CASSPSPVYGYTF. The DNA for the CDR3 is TGTGCCAGCAGTCCCTCCCCCGTGTATGGCTACACCTTC.

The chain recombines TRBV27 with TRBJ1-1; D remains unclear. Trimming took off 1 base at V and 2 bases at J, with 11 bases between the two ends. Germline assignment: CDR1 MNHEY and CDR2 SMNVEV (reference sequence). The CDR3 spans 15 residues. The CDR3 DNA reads TGTGCCAGCAGTTTATTGGTAAAGGGAAACACTGAAGCTTTCTTT. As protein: CASSLLVKGNTEAFF.

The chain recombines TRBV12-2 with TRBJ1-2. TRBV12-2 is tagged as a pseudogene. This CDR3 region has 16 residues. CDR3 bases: TGTGCAAGTCGCCCAATTCCCCGGGGGGGGGATTGGGGCTACACCTTC. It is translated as CASRPIPRGGDWGYTF.

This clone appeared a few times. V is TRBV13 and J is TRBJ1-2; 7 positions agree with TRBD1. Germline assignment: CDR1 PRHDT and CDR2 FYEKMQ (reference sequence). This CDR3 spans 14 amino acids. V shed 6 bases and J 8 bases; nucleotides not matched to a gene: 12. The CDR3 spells CASRFTTGTEGYTF. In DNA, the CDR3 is TGTGCCAGCAGATTTACGACAGGGACGGAGGGCTACACCTTC.

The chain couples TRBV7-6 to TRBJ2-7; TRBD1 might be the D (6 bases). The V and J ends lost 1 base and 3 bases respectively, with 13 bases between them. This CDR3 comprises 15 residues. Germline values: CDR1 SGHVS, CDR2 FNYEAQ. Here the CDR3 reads CASSLGGHTNYEQYF. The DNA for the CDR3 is TGTGCCAGCAGCTTAGGGGGACACACGAACTACGAGCAGTACTTC.

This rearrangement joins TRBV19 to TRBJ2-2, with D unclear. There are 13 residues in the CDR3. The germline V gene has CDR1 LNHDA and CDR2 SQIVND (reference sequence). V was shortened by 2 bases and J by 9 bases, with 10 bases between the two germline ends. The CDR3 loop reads CASSISLRWELFF. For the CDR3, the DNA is TGTGCCAGTAGTATATCTCTTCGTTGGGAGCTGTTTTTT.

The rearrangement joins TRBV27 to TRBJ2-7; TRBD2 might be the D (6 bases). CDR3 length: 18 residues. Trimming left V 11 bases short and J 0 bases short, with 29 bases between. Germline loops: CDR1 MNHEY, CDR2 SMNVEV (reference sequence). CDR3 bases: TGTGCCCAGATCCCTGGCGTAGCGGAAGTGGGGAGCTCCTACGAGCAGTACTTC. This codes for CAQIPGVAEVGSSYEQYF.

The CDR3 region is CASSPNHRDTQYF. The CDR3 DNA follows: TGCGCCAGCAGCCCTAACCACCGGGATACGCAGTATTTT. J is TRBJ2-3 and V is TRBV5-1; D unclear. Germline V gene sequence: CDR1 SGHRS, CDR2 YFSETQ. The CDR3 sequence is 13 residues long. V was trimmed by 4 bases and J by 6 bases, leaving 12 bases between them. The full variable domain, with the rest looked up from reference TRBV5-1 and TRBJ2-3, is KAGVTQTPRYLIKTRGQQVTLSCSPISGHRSVSWYQQTPGQGLQFLFEYFSETQRNKGNFPGRFSGRQFSNSRSEMNVSTLELGDSALYLCASSPNHRDTQYFGPGTRLTVL.

As DNA, the CDR3 is TGTGCCAGCAGTTACTCGGTTGGGGTCGCCACCGGGGAGCTGTTTTTT. It encodes CASSYSVGVATGELFF. The V gene is TRBV6-6, the J gene TRBJ2-2; D gene uncertain. The V gene lost 0 bases and the J gene lost 4 bases, with 12 bases spanning the gap. Germline CDR1 MNHNY, CDR2 SVGAGI (reference sequence). The CDR3 consists of 16 residues.

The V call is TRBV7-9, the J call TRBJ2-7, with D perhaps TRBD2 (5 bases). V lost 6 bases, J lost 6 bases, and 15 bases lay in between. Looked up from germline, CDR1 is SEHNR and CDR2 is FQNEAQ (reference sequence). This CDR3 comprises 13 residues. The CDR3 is CASSSPTRGEQYF. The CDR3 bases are TGTGCCAGCAGTTCCCCCACACGGGGCGAGCAGTACTTC.

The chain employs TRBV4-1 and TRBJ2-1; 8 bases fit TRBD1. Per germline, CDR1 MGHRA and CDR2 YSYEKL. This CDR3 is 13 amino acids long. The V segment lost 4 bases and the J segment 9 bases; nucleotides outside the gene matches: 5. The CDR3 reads CASSPSRGPEQFF. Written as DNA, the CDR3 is TGCGCCAGCAGCCCAAGCAGGGGGCCTGAGCAGTTCTTC.

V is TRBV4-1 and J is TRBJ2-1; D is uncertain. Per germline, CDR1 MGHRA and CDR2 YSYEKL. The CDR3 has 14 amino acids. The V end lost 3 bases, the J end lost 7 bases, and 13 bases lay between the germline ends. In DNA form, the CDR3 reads TGCGCCAGCAGCCAGATGGTGGGAAGGAATGAGCAGTTCTTC. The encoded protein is CASSQMVGRNEQFF.